Sequencing of this T cell receptor (beta chain) was carried out in a study of cytomegalovirus exposure and HLA in healthy donors. This PCR relied on a set of 60 Vbeta primers and 13 Jbeta primers. The repertoire was sequenced with immunoSEQ multiplex PCR; TCRdb's copy has only in-frame clones and lacks some. The sample lists approximately 140,000 clones, 65% to 80% occurring once. The study, taken as a whole, reports: The authors later found most CMV-associated TCR beta chains appeared HLA-restricted.

Germline CDR1 and CDR2: SGHRS and YFSETQ. V lost 2 bases and J lost 6, with 21 bases in between. The CDR3 extends over 16 amino acids. Remarks on this clone: The antigen is unknown.

The sample comprised PBMCs. The clonotype originates from a woman in her 40s in good health and CMV-seronegative. The rearrangement uses TRBV5-1 and TRBJ2-7; D is possibly TRBD1 (6 bases). CDR3 DNA sequence: TGCGCCAGCAGCTTCATGTTTCCAGGGGTACCGGGCGAGCAGTACTTC. Encoded protein: CASSFMFPGVPGEQYF.